The 20 T cell receptor beta chains given below trace back to one sample, sequenced in a study of tumor-infiltrating lymphocytes in primary liver carcinoma. Unsorted whole blood yielded the blood RNA, and germline DNA was also extracted. The investigators made TCR beta cDNA from about 0.45 ug total RNA, using a constant-region primer. Employing slightly modified ARM-PCR, three nested multiplex PCR rounds were run, and these gave rise to the TCR beta libraries. The first two PCR rounds, roughly 9 cycles each, used TRBV1-TRBV30 forward primers and a C-beta reverse primer. Each CDR3 protein gets one entry after TCRdb re-called the multiplex PCR reads with MiXCR. The table has about 180,000 distinct CDR3 sequences, about 60% seen once. Sequencing input: peripheral blood. These receptors were obtained from a man aged 35-49 years with primary liver carcinoma and hepatitis B virus infection.

In the case of this clonotype: A read error is likely, as this CDR3 ends without the conserved phenylalanine or tryptophan. The rearrangement joins TRBV29-1 to TRBJ2-2; D is ambiguous. Per germline, CDR1 SQVTM and CDR2 ANQGSEA. V lost 3 bases and J 6 bases, leaving 11 bases between the germline ends. The CDR3 is made up of 13 amino acids. The CDR3 DNA sequence: TGCAGCGTTGATTCTGGGCGACCCGGGGAGCTGTTTCTT. Its translation is CSVDSGRPGELFL.

The count of this clonotype is one. This chain uses TRBV4-2 with TRBJ2-7; 10 nucleotides line up with TRBD2. The CDR3 runs to 17 residues. The ends lost 0 bases at V and 2 bases at J; junction bases unmatched: 7. The germline CDR1 and CDR2 sequences are LGHNA and YNFKEQ. CDR3 nucleotides: TGTGCCAGCAGCCAAGATCGTACAACTAGCGGGACCTACGAGCAGTACTTC. Its translation is CASSQDRTTSGTYEQYF.

The table lists this clonotype with a few counts. The V gene is TRBV29-1, the J gene TRBJ2-7; D might be TRBD1 (6 bases). Germline CDR1 reads SQVTM; CDR2 reads ANQGSEA. The CDR3 spans 14 residues. V gave up 3 bases and J gave up 5 bases, with 17 bases separating them. CDR3 region: CSVEGVSRGHEQYF. In DNA, the CDR3 is TGCAGCGTTGAGGGCGTTAGCAGGGGCCACGAGCAGTACTTC.

To note about this clonotype: A much larger clone sits a single nucleotide away, making a read error possible. The conserved closing phenylalanine or tryptophan is absent in this CDR3, likely reflecting a read error. The gene calls are TRBV29-1 and TRBJ2-1; the match to TRBD2 covers 7 bases. Trimming removed 4 bases from V and 5 bases from J; junction bases left unmatched: 8. CDR3 length: 14 amino acids. Germline V gene data show CDR1 as SQVTM and CDR2 as ANQGSEA. The CDR3 loop reads CSVGHHGTNNEQFL. The DNA of the CDR3 is TGCAGCGTTGGCCACCATGGGACTAACAATGAGCAGTTCTTG.

The V gene is TRBV6-6, the J gene TRBJ1-3, with a tentative D call TRBD1 (5 bases). The CDR3 contains 14 residues. The ends were cut back, 10 bases at V and 2 bases at J, with 15 bases in the middle. Germline V CDR1 and CDR2: MNHNY, SVGAGI (reference sequence). CDR3 sequence (DNA): TGTGCCAACACCGCGACAGACCCTGGAAACACCATATATTTT. This sequence encodes CANTATDPGNTIYF.

The gene calls are TRBV24-1 and TRBJ2-1, with TRBD2 matching 13 bases. Per the germline V gene, CDR1 is KGHDR and CDR2 is SFDVKD. The CDR3 extends over 16 amino acids. J was trimmed by 13 bases and V by 5 bases; bases with no gene match: 13. The CDR3 DNA is TGTGCCACCAGTGCCTCCGGGACTAGCGGGAAAGGTGATCAGTTCTTC. It yields the protein CATSASGTSGKGDQFF.

As for this clonotype: A much larger clone differs from this one at a single base, so this may be a read error. The J gene is TRBJ2-7, the V gene TRBV6-1; D uncertain. The V gene's germline CDR1 is MNHNS and CDR2 SASEGT. The ends were cut back, 5 bases at V and 5 bases at J, with 10 bases in the middle. This CDR3 contains 12 residues. The CDR3 sequence is CASSCGNHEQYF. CDR3 DNA sequence: TGTGCCAGCAGTTGTGGGAACCACGAGCAGTACTTC.

The chain carries TRBV11-2 and TRBJ2-3, with D possibly being TRBD2 (6 bases). This CDR3 has 14 amino acids. Germline CDR1 reads SGHAT; CDR2 reads FQNNGV. CDR3 amino acids: CAGSFSTSMDTQYF. Here the CDR3 DNA reads TGTGCTGGCAGCTTTTCGACTAGTATGGATACGCAGTATTTT.

A word on this clonotype: An end of the junction differs from the germline gene, which may be a read error. The rearrangement links TRBV6-1 to TRBJ1-1, with 9 bases lining up with TRBD1. The CDR3 has 16 amino acids. The germline CDR1 and CDR2 sequences are MNHNS and SASEGT. DNA for the CDR3: TGTGCCAGCAGAGTACAGGGGGCCTCGTGGGACACTGAAGCTTTCTTC. Protein: CASRVQGASWDTEAFF.

This clonotype was seen many times. The CDR3 DNA reads as TGTGCCAGCAGCTCTCTACTAGCGAAAGACCCACAGCAGTTCTTC. Translating gives CASSSLLAKDPQQFF. The chain employs TRBV11-1 and TRBJ2-1; 7 nucleotides match TRBD2. J was trimmed by 11 bases and V by 4 bases; bases with no gene match: 14. The CDR3 is 15 residues long. In germline, CDR1 is SGHAT, CDR2 FQDESV (reference sequence).

The V and J genes are TRBV28 and TRBJ2-5, with 10 bases matching TRBD2. Germline values: CDR1 MDHEN, CDR2 SYDVKM. This CDR3 is built from 14 residues. With V trimmed by 7 bases and J by 5 bases, 7 bases remained unmatched. In DNA, the CDR3 is TGTGCCAGCACTAGCGGGGGTCAAGAGGAGACCCAGTACTTC. It specifies CASTSGGQEETQYF.

The chain is built from TRBV4-1 and TRBJ2-2; D remains ambiguous. CDR1 and CDR2 (germline): MGHRA, YSYEKL. The V end was cut by 0 bases, the J end by 0 bases, with 14 bases between. The length of the CDR3 is 18 residues. The CDR3, as DNA: TGCGCCAGCAGCCAAGAACCTCTAGAGGCCTCGAACACCGGGGAGCTGTTTTTT. Encoded protein: CASSQEPLEASNTGELFF.

The genes are TRBV10-3 and TRBJ1-2; no clear D. The CDR3 extends over 13 amino acids. Germline CDR1 is ENHRY and CDR2 is SYGVKD. Between the trimmed V and J ends, which lost 4 bases and 4 bases, there was a span of 10 bases. This CDR3 is CAISVDGTYGYTF. Here the CDR3 DNA reads TGTGCCATCAGTGTGGACGGTACCTATGGCTACACCTTC.

This clonotype was observed a handful of times. The chain is built from TRBV5-1 and TRBJ2-5, with a weak D call TRBD2 (6 bases). Trimming stripped 3 bases from V and 5 bases from J, with 11 bases between. CDR1 is SGHRS and CDR2 is YFSETQ in the germline V gene. The CDR3 has 13 amino acids. The CDR3 bases are TGCGCCAGCAGCTACCGGGAGAAGGAGACCCAGTACTTC. Its protein is CASSYREKETQYF.

V gene TRBV6-5 combines with J gene TRBJ1-1; perhaps TRBD1 as D (5 bases). Trimming removed 4 bases from V and 6 bases from J, with 18 bases in between. Germline V gives CDR1 MNHEY, CDR2 SVGAGI. The CDR3 sequence is 15 residues long. CDR3 in amino acids: CASSLARGGGAEAFF. The CDR3 DNA sequence: TGTGCCAGCAGTTTGGCGCGGGGCGGAGGCGCTGAAGCTTTCTTT.

About this clonotype itself: The junction departs from germline at one end; a sequencing error may be responsible. The rearrangement joins TRBV6-1 to TRBJ2-2; TRBD2 agrees at 8 bases. Germline V lookup: CDR1 MNHNS, CDR2 SASEGT. This CDR3 spans 17 amino acids. The CDR3 region has the DNA TGTGCCAGCACTAAATTGCCGGGACTAGGTAACATCGGGGAGCTGCTTTTT. Amino acid sequence: CASTKLPGLGNIGELLF.

This clonotype has just a few counts. The rearrangement uses TRBV29-1 and TRBJ2-5; D might be TRBD1 (6 bases). This CDR3 comprises 11 residues. Germline V gene data show CDR1 as SQVTM and CDR2 as ANQGSEA. V lost 7 bases to trimming and J lost 3 bases, with 9 bases between them. Here the CDR3 DNA reads TGCAGCGGCACAGGGAAAGAGACCCAGTACTTC. Protein: CSGTGKETQYF.

This clonotype was seen at least ten times. The J gene is TRBJ2-3, the V gene TRBV11-2; 7 positions match TRBD2. After removal of 1 base from V and 4 bases from J, the junction contained 2 bases not matched to a gene. The CDR3 loop spans 14 amino acids. Germline V gives CDR1 SGHAT, CDR2 FQNNGV. CDR3: CASSLAGGADTQYF. CDR3 DNA sequence: TGTGCCAGCAGCTTAGCGGGAGGCGCAGATACGCAGTATTTT.

A few counts support this clonotype. The V call is TRBV6-1, the J call TRBJ2-5, with D uncertain. The germline V gene encodes CDR1 MNHNS and CDR2 SASEGT. This CDR3 comprises 13 residues. V was shortened by 7 bases and J by 5 bases, with 14 bases between the two germline ends. The CDR3 spells CASTRSVGETQYF. The CDR3, as DNA: TGTGCCAGCACTCGTTCGGTTGGGGAGACCCAGTACTTC.

The chain links TRBV12-3 or TRBV12-4 to TRBJ2-1; D perhaps matches TRBD1 (5 bases). The CDR3 loop spans 14 amino acids. Deletions cut 6 bases from V and 3 bases from J, with 12 bases between. CDR3 in amino acids: CASSDSFVYNEQFF. The CDR3, as DNA: TGTGCCAGCAGCGACAGTTTTGTCTACAATGAGCAGTTCTTC.